These 19 T cell receptor beta chains share one sample of origin, sequenced in a study of cytomegalovirus exposure and HLA in healthy donors. It was with 60 Vbeta and 13 Jbeta primers that the PCR ran. The table came from immunoSEQ multiplex PCR; TCRdb's copy has only in-frame clones and leaves some out. The data hold 100,000 or so clones, with 70% to 80% observed a single time. Sequencing used PBMCs. The receptors originated from a female donor in good health and CMV-seropositive.

The genes are TRBV14 and TRBJ1-6, with D perhaps TRBD1 (5 bases). The ends were cut back, 6 bases at V and 4 bases at J, with 13 bases in the middle. This CDR3 has 15 residues. Germline assignment: CDR1 SGHDN and CDR2 FVKESK. The CDR3 is CASSPGLIYNSPLHF. The CDR3 bases are TGTGCCAGCAGTCCGGGACTGATTTATAATTCACCCCTCCACTTT.

The chain uses TRBV19 and TRBJ1-2, with 7 bases lining up with TRBD1. Per the germline V gene, CDR1 is LNHDA and CDR2 is SQIVND (reference sequence). V dropped 6 bases and J dropped 7; count of bases not matched to a gene: 5. The CDR3 is made up of 12 amino acids. CDR3: CASSDRVGGYTF. CDR3 coding DNA: TGTGCCAGTAGCGACAGGGTGGGTGGCTACACCTTC.

The CDR3 is CASSRDRGLDEQFF. DNA of the CDR3: TGTGCCAGCAGCCGGGACAGGGGGCTTGATGAGCAGTTCTTC. This sequence joins TRBV6-5 and TRBJ2-1; 12 nucleotides align to TRBD1. The J segment lost 8 bases and the V segment lost 6 bases, leaving 5 bases of the junction unmatched. The CDR3 extends over 14 amino acids. CDR1 is MNHEY and CDR2 is SVGAGI in the germline V gene.

This chain links TRBV18 with TRBJ2-4; maybe TRBD1 (5 bases). V was cut by 3 bases and J by 0 bases, with 12 bases left in between. This CDR3 comprises 16 residues. CDR1 and CDR2 (germline): KGHSH, LQKENI. CDR3 loop: CASSPPGSLAKNIQYF. The CDR3 DNA reads TGTGCCAGCTCACCCCCAGGGTCTCTAGCCAAAAACATTCAGTACTTC.

Concerning this clone: This specimen includes other DNA sequences encoding the same CDR3. The rearrangement links TRBV5-1 to TRBJ2-7, with 15 bases matching TRBD2. This CDR3 contains 15 residues. Germline CDR1 reads SGHRS; CDR2 reads YFSETQ. V trimming: 4 bases; J trimming: 4 bases; junction bases outside the gene matches: 3. The CDR3 region is CASSPGLAGGYEQYF. For the CDR3, the DNA is TGCGCCAGCAGCCCCGGACTAGCGGGAGGGTACGAGCAGTACTTC.

This rearrangement joins TRBV11-3 to TRBJ2-5; 9 bases are shared with TRBD1. V was clipped by 3 bases and J by 3 bases; unmatched bases: 5. CDR1 and CDR2 (germline): SGHNT, YENEEA. The CDR3 runs 15 residues. CDR3 in amino acids: CASSLGQGPEETQYF. The CDR3 nucleotides are TGTGCCAGCAGCTTGGGACAGGGACCTGAAGAGACCCAGTACTTC.

V and J are TRBV4-2 and TRBJ2-3, with 9 positions matching TRBD2. The germline gives CDR1 LGHNA, CDR2 YNFKEQ. This CDR3 contains 17 residues. V lost 1 base to trimming and J lost 3 bases; unmatched junction nucleotides: 8. In nucleotides, the CDR3 is TGTGCCAGCAGCCAAGCGGGGCGGGGGGGCCCGACAGATACGCAGTATTTT. It encodes CASSQAGRGGPTDTQYF.

The V call is TRBV6-1, the J call TRBJ2-7, with 10 bases fitting TRBD2. The germline gives CDR1 MNHNS, CDR2 SASEGT. The CDR3 runs to 15 residues. J gave up 5 bases and V 5 bases, and 9 bases lay outside the gene matches. CDR3 region: CASSRGSGRAHEQYF. As DNA, the CDR3 is TGTGCCAGCAGTCGGGGGAGCGGGAGGGCTCACGAGCAGTACTTC.

The genes are TRBV7-8 and TRBJ1-5, with 7 bases fitting TRBD1. From germline, CDR1 is SGHVS and CDR2 FQNEAQ. Germline trimming cut 5 bases from V and 3 bases from J; bases unmatched to any gene: 7. The CDR3 loop spans 15 amino acids. As DNA, the CDR3 is TGTGCCAGCAGCCCCGGGACAGCGTTCAATCAGCCCCAGCATTTT. Protein sequence: CASSPGTAFNQPQHF.

The rearrangement uses TRBV5-5 and TRBJ2-7, with 9 nucleotides matching TRBD2. The CDR3 is made up of 15 amino acids. With 3 bases clipped from V and 2 bases from J, the junction kept 6 bases outside the gene matches. From germline, CDR1 is SGHKS and CDR2 YYEKEE (reference sequence). The CDR3 sequence is CASSSTRLAAYEQYF. The CDR3 DNA sequence: TGTGCCAGCAGCTCCACTCGACTAGCGGCCTACGAGCAGTACTTC.

This clone was observed a single time. This chain links TRBV12-1 with TRBJ2-1; TRBD2 reflects the table's D call only, with no check against the DNA. TRBV12-1 is recorded as a pseudogene. The CDR3 has 15 amino acids. DNA of the CDR3: TGTGCCAGCAGCTTTGGACTAGCGGGAGAATATGAGCAGTTCTTC. This codes for CASSFGLAGEYEQFF.

V gene TRBV18 combines with J gene TRBJ2-5, with D tentatively TRBD1 (5 bases). The J call is doubtful: the DNA matches TRBJ2-7 better. There are 14 residues in the CDR3. The germline V gene has CDR1 KGHSH and CDR2 LQKENI. The CDR3 nucleotides read TGTGCCAGCTCCAGGGCAGGGCATGGCGGCGAGCAGTACTTC. It specifies CASSRAGHGGEQYF.

The V call is TRBV25-1, the J call TRBJ1-4; 10 positions match TRBD1. The CDR3 runs 16 residues. V was pared by 5 bases and J by 1 base, with 4 bases of the junction left unmatched. Germline CDR1 is MGHDK and CDR2 is SYGVNS. For the CDR3, the DNA is TGTGCCAGCAGTCACGACAGGGGGCGAACTAATGAAAAACTGTTTTTT. This gives the protein CASSHDRGRTNEKLFF.

The CDR3 bases are TGTGCCAGCCGTAAGGGGGGGGGCGAATATAGGAACACTGAAGCTTTCTTT. Its protein is CASRKGGGEYRNTEAFF. The chain recombines TRBV19 with TRBJ1-1; tentative D call: TRBD1 (6 bases). V was shortened by 9 bases and J by 1 base, with 24 bases between the two germline ends. The germline V gene has CDR1 LNHDA and CDR2 SQIVND (reference sequence). The CDR3 has 17 amino acids.

This chain connects TRBV7-9 to TRBJ1-2, with 8 nucleotides matching TRBD1. Germline CDR1 reads SEHNR; CDR2 reads FQNEAQ (reference sequence). CDR3 length equals 14 residues. The junction had 9 bases not matched to a gene; V was cut back by 7 bases and J by 5 bases. The CDR3 reads CASTGQGSGYGYTF. The CDR3 DNA follows: TGTGCCAGCACCGGACAGGGAAGTGGGTATGGCTACACCTTC.

CDR3: CASSLNGGGTEAFF. The CDR3 bases are TGCGCCAGCAGCTTGAATGGGGGCGGCACTGAAGCTTTCTTT. The chain carries TRBV5-1 and TRBJ1-1; possible D gene TRBD1, 6 bases. CDR3 length: 14 amino acids. V was pared by 1 base and J by 4 bases, with 11 bases between. From germline, CDR1 is SGHRS and CDR2 YFSETQ.

This rearrangement joins TRBV19 to TRBJ1-5, with TRBD1 matching 8 bases. The V gene end was trimmed by 6 bases and the J gene end by 5 bases; junction bases not matched to a gene: 6. CDR3 length equals 14 residues. Germline CDR1 and CDR2: LNHDA and SQIVND (reference sequence). CDR3 protein: CASRSQGAHQPQHF. In nucleotides, the CDR3 is TGTGCCAGTAGATCTCAGGGGGCCCATCAGCCCCAGCATTTT. Combining the CDR3 with reference TRBV19 and TRBJ1-5 gives the whole variable domain DGGITQSPKYLFRKEGQNVTLSCEQNLNHDAMYWYRQDPGQGLRLIYYSQIVNDFQKGDIAEGYSVSREKKESFPLTVTSAQKNPTAFYLCASRSQGAHQPQHFGDGTRLSIL.

This clone was found once. V is TRBV27 and J is TRBJ1-2; a weak D match, TRBD1 (6 bases). The V end was cut by 3 bases, the J end by 3 bases, with 11 bases between. This CDR3 is built from 14 residues. Germline CDR1 reads MNHEY; CDR2 reads SMNVEV (reference sequence). CDR3: CASSFTRGDYGYTF. For the CDR3, the DNA is TGTGCCAGCAGTTTTACCAGGGGCGACTATGGCTACACCTTC.

The J gene is TRBJ2-6, the V gene TRBV28, with TRBD2 as a possible D gene (5 bases). The CDR3 covers 15 residues. Deletions cut 5 bases from V and 1 base from J, with 9 bases between. Per germline, CDR1 MDHEN and CDR2 SYDVKM. CDR3: CASSARESGANVLTF. In DNA form, the CDR3 reads TGTGCCAGCAGTGCGAGGGAATCTGGGGCCAACGTCCTGACTTTC.